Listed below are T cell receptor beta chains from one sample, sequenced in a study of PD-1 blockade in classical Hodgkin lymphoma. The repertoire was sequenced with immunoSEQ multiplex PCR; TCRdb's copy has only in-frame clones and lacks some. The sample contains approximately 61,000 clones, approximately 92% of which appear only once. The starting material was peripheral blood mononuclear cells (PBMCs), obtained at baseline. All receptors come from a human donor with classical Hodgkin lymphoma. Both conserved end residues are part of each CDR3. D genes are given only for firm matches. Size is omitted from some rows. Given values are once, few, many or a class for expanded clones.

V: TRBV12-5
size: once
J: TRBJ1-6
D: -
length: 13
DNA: TGTGCTAGTGGTTTGGTCACAGGTTCACCCCTCCACTTT
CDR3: CASGLVTGSPLHF

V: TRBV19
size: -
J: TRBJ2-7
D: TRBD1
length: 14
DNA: TGTGCCAGTAGTCCTCGGACAGGGAGCTACGAGCAGTACTTC
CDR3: CASSPRTGSYEQYF

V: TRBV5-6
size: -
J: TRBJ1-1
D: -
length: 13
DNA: TGTGCCAGCAGCTTGCCGGGGAACACTGAAGCTTTCTTT
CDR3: CASSLPGNTEAFF

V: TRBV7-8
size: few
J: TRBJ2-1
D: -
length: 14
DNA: TGTGCCAGCAGCTCTGGAGAACCTTACAATGAGCAGTTCTTC
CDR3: CASSSGEPYNEQFF

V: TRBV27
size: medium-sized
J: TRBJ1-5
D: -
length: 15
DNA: TGTGCCAGTAAAGTGGGTCCGGGAGGTAATCAGCCCCAGCATTTT
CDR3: CASKVGPGGNQPQHF

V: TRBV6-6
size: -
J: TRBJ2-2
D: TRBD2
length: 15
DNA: TGTGCCAGCAAGAACCCCGGGGGGGCGGCCGGGGAGCTGTTTTTT
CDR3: CASKNPGGAAGELFF

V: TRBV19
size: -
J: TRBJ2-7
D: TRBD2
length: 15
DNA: TGTGCCAGTAGTATGGGAGGGGACGGATCCTACGAGCAGTACTTC
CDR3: CASSMGGDGSYEQYF

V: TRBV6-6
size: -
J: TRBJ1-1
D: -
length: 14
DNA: TGTGCCAGCAGCTTTGGAGCCATGAACACTGAAGCTTTCTTT
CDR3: CASSFGAMNTEAFF

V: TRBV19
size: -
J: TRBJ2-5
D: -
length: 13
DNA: TGTGCCAGTAGTATGAGGGGGGGAGAGACCCAGTACTTC
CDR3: CASSMRGGETQYF

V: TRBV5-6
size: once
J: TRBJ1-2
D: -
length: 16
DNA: TGTGCCAGCAGCCGCCTTGCAGGGGACACTAACTATGGCTACACCTTC
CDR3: CASSRLAGDTNYGYTF

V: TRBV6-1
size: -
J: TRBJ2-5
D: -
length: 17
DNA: TGTGCCAGCAGTGAAGGGCTAAGGGGGTACCACCAAGAGACCCAGTACTTC
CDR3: CASSEGLRGYHQETQYF

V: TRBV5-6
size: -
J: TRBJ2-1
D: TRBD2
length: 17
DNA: TGTGCCAGCAGCCAAAATTTAGCGGGGGGGCCCTACAATGAGCAGTTCTTC
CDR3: CASSQNLAGGPYNEQFF

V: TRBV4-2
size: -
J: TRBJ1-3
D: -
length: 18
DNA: TGTGCCAGCAGCCAAGGAGTCAGCTCCTCTCTCTCTGGAAACACCATATATTTT
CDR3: CASSQGVSSSLSGNTIYF

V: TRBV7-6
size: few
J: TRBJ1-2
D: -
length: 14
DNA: TGTGCCAGCAGCTTAGCGTTAAAGGGAAGCGGCTACACCTTC
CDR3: CASSLALKGSGYTF

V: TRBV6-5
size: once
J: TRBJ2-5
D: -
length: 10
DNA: TGTGTCACAGGTTTGGAGACCCAGTACTTC
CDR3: CVTGLETQYF

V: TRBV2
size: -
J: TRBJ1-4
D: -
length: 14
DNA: TGTGCCAGCAGTGAAAAGGACACTAATGAAAAACTGTTTTTT
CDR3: CASSEKDTNEKLFF

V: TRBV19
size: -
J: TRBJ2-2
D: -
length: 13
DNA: TGTGCCAGTAACACTGCGAACACCGGGGAGCTGTTTTTT
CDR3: CASNTANTGELFF

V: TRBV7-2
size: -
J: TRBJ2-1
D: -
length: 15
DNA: TGTGCCAGCAGCAACAACATAGAGGCCCGGCATGAGCAGTTCTTC
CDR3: CASSNNIEARHEQFF

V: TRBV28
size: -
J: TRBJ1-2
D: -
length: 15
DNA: TGTGCCAGCAGTTTATTAAACAGGGTCAACTATGGCTACACCTTC
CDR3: CASSLLNRVNYGYTF

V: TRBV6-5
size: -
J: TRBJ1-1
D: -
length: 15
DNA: TGTGCCAGCACCAAGACGGACGCCGCGGACACTGAAGCTTTCTTT
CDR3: CASTKTDAADTEAFF

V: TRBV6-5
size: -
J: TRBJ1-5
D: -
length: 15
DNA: TGTGCCAGCAGCCGCACGGGGGGGACCAATCAGCCCCAGCATTTT
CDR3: CASSRTGGTNQPQHF

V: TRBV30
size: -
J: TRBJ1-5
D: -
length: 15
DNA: TGTGCCTGCACAAGTGGAGGGGAAAGCAATCAGCCCCAGCATTTT
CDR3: CACTSGGESNQPQHF

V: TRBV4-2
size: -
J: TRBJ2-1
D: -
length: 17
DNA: TGTGCCAGCAGCCAAGATCTAGCGGGACAGGTGTACAATGAGCAGTTCTTC
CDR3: CASSQDLAGQVYNEQFF

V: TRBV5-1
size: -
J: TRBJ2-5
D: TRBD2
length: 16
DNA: TGCGCCAGCAGCCCCGTCCAGCGGGGGCCCTCGGAGACCCAGTACTTC
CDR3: CASSPVQRGPSETQYF

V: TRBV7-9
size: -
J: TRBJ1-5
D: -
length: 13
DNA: TGTGCCAGCAGCTTAGCCCAGGGCCGGCCCCAGCATTTT
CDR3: CASSLAQGRPQHF

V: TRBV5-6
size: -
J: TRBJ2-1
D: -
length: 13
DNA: TGTGCCAGCAGCCTAACGCGAGGGGGTGAGCAGTTCTTC
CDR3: CASSLTRGGEQFF

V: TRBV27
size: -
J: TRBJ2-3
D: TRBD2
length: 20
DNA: TGTGCCAGCAGTCCCCACTCTAACCCAACTAGCGGGGGAAACACAGATACGCAGTATTTT
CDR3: CASSPHSNPTSGGNTDTQYF

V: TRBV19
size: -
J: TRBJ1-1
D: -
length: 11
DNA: TGTGCCAGTAAGCGGGGTGCTGAAGCTTTCTTT
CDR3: CASKRGAEAFF

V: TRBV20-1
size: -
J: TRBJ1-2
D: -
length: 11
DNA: TGCAGTGTACCGGGAGTGAGTGGCTACACCTTC
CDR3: CSVPGVSGYTF

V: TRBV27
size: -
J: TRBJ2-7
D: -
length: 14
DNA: TGTGCCAGCAGTTTATTCTCAGGGGATCACGAGCAGTACTTC
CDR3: CASSLFSGDHEQYF

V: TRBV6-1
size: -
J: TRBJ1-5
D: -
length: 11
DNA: TGTGCCAGCAGTGCGGTGGAGGCCCAGCATTTT
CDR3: CASSAVEAQHF

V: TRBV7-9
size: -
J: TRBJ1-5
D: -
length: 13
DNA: TGTGCCAGCAGCGCCTATAGCAATCAGCCCCAGCATTTT
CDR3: CASSAYSNQPQHF

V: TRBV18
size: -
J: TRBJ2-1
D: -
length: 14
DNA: TGTGCCAGCTCATCGGAGGCCCGATATGATGAGCAGTTCTTC
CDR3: CASSSEARYDEQFF

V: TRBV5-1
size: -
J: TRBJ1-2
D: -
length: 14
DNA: TGCGCCAGCAGCTTCGGAACAGATAACTATGGCTACACCTTC
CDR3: CASSFGTDNYGYTF

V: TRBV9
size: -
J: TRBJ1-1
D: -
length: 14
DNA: TGTGCCAGCAGCGCGGGATTAGCGAACACTGAAGCTTTCTTT
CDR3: CASSAGLANTEAFF

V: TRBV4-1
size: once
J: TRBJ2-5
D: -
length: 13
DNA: TGCGCCAGCAGCCTAACCGAGGGGGAGACCCAGTACTTC
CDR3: CASSLTEGETQYF

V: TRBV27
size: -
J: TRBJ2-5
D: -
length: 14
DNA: TGTGCCAGCAGTTTATTAGGATTCGCAGAGACCCAGTACTTC
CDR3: CASSLLGFAETQYF

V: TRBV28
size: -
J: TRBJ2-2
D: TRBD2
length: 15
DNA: TGTGCCAGCGGCGGGAGGCACCCAAGGGCCGGGGAGCTGTTTTTT
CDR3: CASGGRHPRAGELFF

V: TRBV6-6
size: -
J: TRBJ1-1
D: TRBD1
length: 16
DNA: TGTGCCAGCAGTTACCCCGGGACAGGGGAGAACACTGAAGCTTTCTTT
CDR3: CASSYPGTGENTEAFF

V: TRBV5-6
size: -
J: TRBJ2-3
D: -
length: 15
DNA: TGTGCCAGCAGCCCGCAAAGCCCCCGCACAGATACGCAGTATTTT
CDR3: CASSPQSPRTDTQYF

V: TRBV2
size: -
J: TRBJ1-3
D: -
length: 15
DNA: TGTGCCAGCAGCGAACAGGGACCGGCTGGAAACACCATATATTTT
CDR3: CASSEQGPAGNTIYF

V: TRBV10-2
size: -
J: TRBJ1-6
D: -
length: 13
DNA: TGCGCCAGCAGTGAGTCGAATCTCTCACCCCTCCACTTT
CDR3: CASSESNLSPLHF

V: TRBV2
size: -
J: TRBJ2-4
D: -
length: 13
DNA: TGTGCCAGCAGTGCAGGGGAGAACAACATTCAGTACTTC
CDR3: CASSAGENNIQYF

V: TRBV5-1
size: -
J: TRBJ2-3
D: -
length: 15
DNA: TGCGCCAGCAGCTCCCTGGGGCCTGGCACAGATACGCAGTATTTT
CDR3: CASSSLGPGTDTQYF

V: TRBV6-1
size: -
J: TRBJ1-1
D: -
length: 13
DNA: TGTGCCAGCGATCCACAGGGGAACACTGAAGCTTTCTTT
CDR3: CASDPQGNTEAFF

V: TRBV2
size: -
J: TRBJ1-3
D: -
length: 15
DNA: TGTGCCAGCAGGGAGGACACCTCCTCTGGAAACACCATATATTTT
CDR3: CASREDTSSGNTIYF

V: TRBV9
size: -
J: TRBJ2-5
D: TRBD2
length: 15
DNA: TGTGCCAGCAGCGGTAGCGGGGATCTCCAAGAGACCCAGTACTTC
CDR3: CASSGSGDLQETQYF

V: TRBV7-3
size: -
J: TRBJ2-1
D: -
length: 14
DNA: TGTGCCAGCAGCCCACCGGGAGTTAGAAATGAGCAGTTCTTC
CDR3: CASSPPGVRNEQFF

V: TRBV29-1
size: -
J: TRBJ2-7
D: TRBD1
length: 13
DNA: TGCAGCGTTGAACAGGGACAGGGGTACGAGCAGTACTTC
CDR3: CSVEQGQGYEQYF

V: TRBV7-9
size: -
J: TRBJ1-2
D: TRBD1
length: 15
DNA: TGTGCCAGCACCTCACTTCCGGGACAGAACTATGGCTACACCTTC
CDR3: CASTSLPGQNYGYTF

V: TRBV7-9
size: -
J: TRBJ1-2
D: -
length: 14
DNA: TGTGCCAGCAGTTCCACGGAACGAATTTATGGCTACACCTTC
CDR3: CASSSTERIYGYTF

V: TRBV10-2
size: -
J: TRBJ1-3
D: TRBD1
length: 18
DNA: TGCGCCAGCAGTGAGAGGGGTCCGGGACAGGGTACTGGAAACACCATATATTTT
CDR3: CASSERGPGQGTGNTIYF

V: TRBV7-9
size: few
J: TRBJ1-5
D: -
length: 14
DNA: TGTGCCAGCAGCTCAGCCCAGGGCGATCAGCCCCAGCATTTT
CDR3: CASSSAQGDQPQHF

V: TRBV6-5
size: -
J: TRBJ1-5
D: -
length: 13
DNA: TGTGCCACCTACGGCGGTCCGGGCCAGCCCCAGCATTTT
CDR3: CATYGGPGQPQHF

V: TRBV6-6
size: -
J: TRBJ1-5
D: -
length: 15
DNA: TGTGCCAGCAGTTACCGCCAGCCTTTCAATCAGCCCCAGCATTTT
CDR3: CASSYRQPFNQPQHF